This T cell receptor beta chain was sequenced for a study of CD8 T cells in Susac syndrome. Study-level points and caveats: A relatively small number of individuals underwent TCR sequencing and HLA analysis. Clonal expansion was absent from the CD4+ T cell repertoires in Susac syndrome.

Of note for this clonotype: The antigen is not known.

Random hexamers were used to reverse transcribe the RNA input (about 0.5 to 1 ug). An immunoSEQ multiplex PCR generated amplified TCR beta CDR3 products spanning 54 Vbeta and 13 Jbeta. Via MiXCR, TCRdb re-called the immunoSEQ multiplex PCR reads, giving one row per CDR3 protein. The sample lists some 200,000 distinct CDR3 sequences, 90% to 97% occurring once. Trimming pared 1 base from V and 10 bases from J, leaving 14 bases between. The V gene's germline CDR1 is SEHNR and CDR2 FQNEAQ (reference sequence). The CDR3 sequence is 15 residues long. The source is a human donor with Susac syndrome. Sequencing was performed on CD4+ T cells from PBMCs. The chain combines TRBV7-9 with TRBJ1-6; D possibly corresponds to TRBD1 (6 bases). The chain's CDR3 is CASSLGAGDTSPLHF. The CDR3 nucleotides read TGTGCCAGCAGCTTAGGAGCCGGGGACACCTCACCCCTCCACTTT.